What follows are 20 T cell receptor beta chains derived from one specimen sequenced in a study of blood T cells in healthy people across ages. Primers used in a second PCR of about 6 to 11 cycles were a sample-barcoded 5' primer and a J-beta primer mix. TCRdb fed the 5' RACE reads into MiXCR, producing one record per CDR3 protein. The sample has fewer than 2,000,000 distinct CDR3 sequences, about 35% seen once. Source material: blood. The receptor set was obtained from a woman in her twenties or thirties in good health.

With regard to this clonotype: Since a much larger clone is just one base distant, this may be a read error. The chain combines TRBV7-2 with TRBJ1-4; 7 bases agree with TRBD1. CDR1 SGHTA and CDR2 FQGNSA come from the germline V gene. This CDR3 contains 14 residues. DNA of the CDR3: TGTGCCTGCAGCCTAGGGGGCCCGGGTGAAAAACTGTTTTTT. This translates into CACSLGGPGEKLFF.

The CDR3 DNA sequence: TGCGCCAGCAGCAGAACGGACAGGGTAGCGGGTGAAGCTTTCTTT. Its translation is CASSRTDRVAGEAFF. V usage is TRBV5-1 and J usage is TRBJ1-1; 8 bases agree with TRBD1. Germline V gives CDR1 SGHRS, CDR2 YFSETQ. The V segment lost 4 bases and the J segment 7 bases; nucleotides outside the gene matches: 12. CDR3 length equals 15 residues.

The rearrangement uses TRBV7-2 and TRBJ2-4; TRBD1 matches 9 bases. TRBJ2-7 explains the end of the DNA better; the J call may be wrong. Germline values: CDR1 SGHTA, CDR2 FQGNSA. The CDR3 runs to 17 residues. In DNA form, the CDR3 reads TGTGCCAGCAGCTTAGCCATGGGACGGGACAGGGCCTACGAGCAGTACTTC. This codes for CASSLAMGRDRAYEQYF.

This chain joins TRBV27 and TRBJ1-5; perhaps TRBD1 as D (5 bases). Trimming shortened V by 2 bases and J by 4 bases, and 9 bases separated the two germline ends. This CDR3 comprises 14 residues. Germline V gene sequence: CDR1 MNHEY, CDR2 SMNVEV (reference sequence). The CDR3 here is CASSLPGPNQPQHF. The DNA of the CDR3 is TGTGCCAGCAGTTTACCGGGGCCTAATCAGCCCCAGCATTTT.

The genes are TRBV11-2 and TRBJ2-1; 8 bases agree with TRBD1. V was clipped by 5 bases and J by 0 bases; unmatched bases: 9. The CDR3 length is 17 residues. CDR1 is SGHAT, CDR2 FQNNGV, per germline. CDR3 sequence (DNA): TGTGCCAGCAGCCCAGGGGGCTGGGGAAACTCCTACAATGAGCAGTTCTTC. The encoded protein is CASSPGGWGNSYNEQFF.

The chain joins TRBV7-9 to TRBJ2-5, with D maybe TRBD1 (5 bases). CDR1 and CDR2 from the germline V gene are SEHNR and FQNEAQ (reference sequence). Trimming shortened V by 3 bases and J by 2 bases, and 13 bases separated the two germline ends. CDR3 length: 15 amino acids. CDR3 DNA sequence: TGTGCCAGCAGCTTGAATGCAGGGTGGCAAGAGACCCAGTACTTC. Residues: CASSLNAGWQETQYF.

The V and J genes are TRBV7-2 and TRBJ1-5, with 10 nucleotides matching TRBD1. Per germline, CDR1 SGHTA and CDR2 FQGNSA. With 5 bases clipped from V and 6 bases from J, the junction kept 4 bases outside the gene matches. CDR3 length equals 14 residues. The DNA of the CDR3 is TGTGCCAGCAGCGCACGGACAGGGGGTCAGCCCCAGCATTTT. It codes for CASSARTGGQPQHF. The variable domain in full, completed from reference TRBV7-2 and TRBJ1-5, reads GAGVSQSPSNKVTEKGKDVELRCDPISGHTALYWYRQSLGQGLEFLIYFQGNSAPDKSGLPSDRFSAERTGGSVSTLTIQRTQQEDSAVYLCASSARTGGQPQHFGDGTRLSIL.

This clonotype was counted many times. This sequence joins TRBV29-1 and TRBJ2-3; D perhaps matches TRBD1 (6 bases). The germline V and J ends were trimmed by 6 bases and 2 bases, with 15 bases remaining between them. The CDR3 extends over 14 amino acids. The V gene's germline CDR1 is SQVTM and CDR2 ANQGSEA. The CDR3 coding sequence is TGCAGCGTGGTAGGGGGTTCTTACACAGATACGCAGTATTTT. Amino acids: CSVVGGSYTDTQYF.

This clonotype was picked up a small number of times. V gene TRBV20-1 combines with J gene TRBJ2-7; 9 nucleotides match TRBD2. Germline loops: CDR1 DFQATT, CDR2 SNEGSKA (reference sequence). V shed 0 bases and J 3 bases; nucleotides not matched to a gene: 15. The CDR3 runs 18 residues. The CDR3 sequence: CSARDRAGGPYGSYEQYF. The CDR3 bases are TGCAGTGCTAGAGATAGGGCGGGAGGGCCGTATGGTAGCTACGAGCAGTACTTC.

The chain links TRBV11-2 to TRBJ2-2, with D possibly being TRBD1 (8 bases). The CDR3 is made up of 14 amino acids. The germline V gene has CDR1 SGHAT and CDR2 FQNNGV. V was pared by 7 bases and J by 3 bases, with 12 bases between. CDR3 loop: CASTTGGDTGELFF. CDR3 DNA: TGTGCCAGCACCACAGGGGGGGACACCGGGGAGCTGTTTTTT.

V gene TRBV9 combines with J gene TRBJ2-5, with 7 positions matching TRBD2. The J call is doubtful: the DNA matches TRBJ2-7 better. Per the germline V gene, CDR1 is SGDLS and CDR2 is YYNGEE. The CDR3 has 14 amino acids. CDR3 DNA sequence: TGTGCCAGCAGCCCCGGGGGGAGAGCGCTCGAGCAGTACTTC. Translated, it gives CASSPGGRALEQYF.

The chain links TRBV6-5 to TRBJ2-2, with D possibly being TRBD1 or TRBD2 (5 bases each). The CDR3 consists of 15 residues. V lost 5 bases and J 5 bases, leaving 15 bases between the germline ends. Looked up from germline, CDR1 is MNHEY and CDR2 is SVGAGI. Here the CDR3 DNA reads TGTGCCAGCAGTCCCGACAGAGGGTGGACCGGGGAGCTGTTTTTT. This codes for CASSPDRGWTGELFF.

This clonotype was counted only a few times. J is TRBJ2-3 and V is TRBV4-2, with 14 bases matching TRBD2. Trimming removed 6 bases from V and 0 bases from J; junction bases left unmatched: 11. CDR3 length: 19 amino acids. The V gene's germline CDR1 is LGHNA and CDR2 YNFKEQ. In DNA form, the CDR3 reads TGTGCCAGCAGTCTTCCGGGACTAGCGGGGGATACTAGCACAGATACGCAGTATTTT. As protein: CASSLPGLAGDTSTDTQYF.

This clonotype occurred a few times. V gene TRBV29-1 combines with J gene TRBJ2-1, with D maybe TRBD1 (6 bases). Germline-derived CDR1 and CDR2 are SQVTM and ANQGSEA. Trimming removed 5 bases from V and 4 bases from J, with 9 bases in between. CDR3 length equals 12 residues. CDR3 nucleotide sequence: TGCAGCGTTCCGGACAGATACAATGAGCAGTTCTTC. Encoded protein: CSVPDRYNEQFF.

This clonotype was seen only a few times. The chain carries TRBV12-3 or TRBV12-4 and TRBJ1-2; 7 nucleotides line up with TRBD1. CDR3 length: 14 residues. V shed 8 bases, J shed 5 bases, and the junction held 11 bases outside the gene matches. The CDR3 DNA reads TGTGCCAGCTCTCACAGGGGCCGTACGTATGGCTACACCTTC. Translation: CASSHRGRTYGYTF.

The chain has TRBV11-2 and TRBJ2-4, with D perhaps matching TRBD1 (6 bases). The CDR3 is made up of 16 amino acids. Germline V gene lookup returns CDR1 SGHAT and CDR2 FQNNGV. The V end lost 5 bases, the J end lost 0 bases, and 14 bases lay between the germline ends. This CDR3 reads CASSTGTRIAKNIQYF. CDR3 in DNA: TGTGCCAGCAGCACAGGGACCCGCATAGCCAAAAACATTCAGTACTTC.

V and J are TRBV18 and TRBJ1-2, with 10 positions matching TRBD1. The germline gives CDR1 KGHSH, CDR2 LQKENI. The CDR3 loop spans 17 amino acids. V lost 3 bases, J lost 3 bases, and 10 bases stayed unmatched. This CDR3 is CASSPQRQGAGDYGYTF. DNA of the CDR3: TGTGCCAGCTCACCGCAAAGACAGGGGGCAGGGGACTATGGCTACACCTTC.

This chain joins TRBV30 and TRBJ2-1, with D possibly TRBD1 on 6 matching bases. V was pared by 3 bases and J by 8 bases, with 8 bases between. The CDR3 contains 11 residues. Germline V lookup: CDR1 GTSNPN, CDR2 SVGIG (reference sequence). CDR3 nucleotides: TGTGCCTGGAGCAGGGGAGATGAGCAGTTCTTC. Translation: CAWSRGDEQFF.

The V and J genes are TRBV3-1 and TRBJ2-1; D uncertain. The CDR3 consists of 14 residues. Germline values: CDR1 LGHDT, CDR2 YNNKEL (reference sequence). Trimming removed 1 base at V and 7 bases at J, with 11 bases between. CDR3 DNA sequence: TGTGCCAGCAGCCAAGTGGTACTCCCGAATGAGCAGTTCTTC. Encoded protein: CASSQVVLPNEQFF.

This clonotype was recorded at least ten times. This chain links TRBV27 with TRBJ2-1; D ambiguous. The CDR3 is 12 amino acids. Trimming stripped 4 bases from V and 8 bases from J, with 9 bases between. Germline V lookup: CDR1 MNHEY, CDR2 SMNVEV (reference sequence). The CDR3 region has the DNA TGTGCCAGCAGTTCTAGGGCGTATGAGCAGTTCTTC. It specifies CASSSRAYEQFF.